The source of this TCR beta chain is a study of identical twins. Study-wide results and caveats: Cross-sectional statistics, not tracking of the same donors, supported the conclusions. Potential partial confounding of zero-insertion analyses by invariant MAIT and iNKT cells was noted. There was an excess of low generation probability in the out-of-frame alpha sequences that twins shared.

Trimming removed 6 bases from V and 8 bases from J; junction bases left unmatched: 11. CDR3 length: 14 amino acids. This clonotype occurred a few times. The antigen remains unidentified. TCRdb used MiXCR to reprocess the 5' RACE reads, holding one entry per CDR3 protein. The sample shows some 730,000 distinct CDR3 sequences, 18% of them seen only once. The data also belong to a second study, concerning T cells expressing NK-cell markers. That work contributes: Sequenced donors, eight in total, included seven who were HCMV-seropositive and one who was seronegative.

This sequence originates from a woman between 18 and 29 years old in good health. The specimen was PBMCs. This rearrangement joins TRBV12-3 or TRBV12-4 to TRBJ1-2; 8 bases are a match to TRBD1. The CDR3 DNA is TGTGCCAGCAGGGCCATGGACAGGGCAGGGGGCTACACCTTC. Residues: CASRAMDRAGGYTF.